Below are 9 T cell receptor beta chains sequenced from a single sample in a study of cytomegalovirus exposure and HLA in healthy donors. Primers for the PCR totalled 60 Vbeta and 13 Jbeta. Data came from immunoSEQ multiplex PCR; TCRdb stores just in-frame clones and leaves some out. The sample contains about 170,000 clones, approximately 80% of which appear only once. Sequencing was carried out using PBMCs. These receptors came from a boy between 2 and 10 years old in good health and CMV-seronegative.

This clone was observed a single time. The chain carries TRBV12-5 and TRBJ2-1; TRBD2 is a possible D gene (6 bases). CDR1 LGHNT and CDR2 FRNRAP come from the germline V gene. V was shortened by 7 bases and J by 5 bases, with 24 bases between the two germline ends. The CDR3 is made up of 17 amino acids. The CDR3 bases are TGTGCTAGTGCCCTGCCTTCTTTTGTGGGAGGTCACAATGAGCAGTTCTTC. Its translation is CASALPSFVGGHNEQFF.

The V and J genes are TRBV27 and TRBJ2-7; D perhaps matches TRBD2 (5 bases). The ends were cut back, 0 bases at V and 6 bases at J, with 15 bases in the middle. CDR3 length equals 15 residues. The germline gives CDR1 MNHEY, CDR2 SMNVEV (reference sequence). The CDR3: CASSLSKASSGEQYF. In nucleotides, the CDR3 is TGTGCCAGCAGTTTATCGAAGGCTAGCTCGGGCGAGCAGTACTTC.

This clone was counted a few times. CDR3 in DNA: TGTGCCTGGAGAGGGGCAGTCAACACTGAAGCTTTCTTT. Translation gives CAWRGAVNTEAFF. The chain has TRBV30 and TRBJ1-1; tentative D call: TRBD1 (5 bases). CDR3 size: 13 residues. The V gene's germline CDR1 is GTSNPN and CDR2 SVGIG (reference sequence). The germline V and J ends were trimmed by 3 bases and 2 bases, with 10 bases remaining between them.

The CDR3 loop reads CASSFRDSNTEAFF. CDR3 bases: TGCGCCAGCAGCTTCCGGGATTCGAACACTGAAGCTTTCTTT. V is TRBV5-1 and J is TRBJ1-1; D not certain. The V end lost 2 bases, the J end lost 1 base, and 9 bases lay between the germline ends. This CDR3 is built from 14 residues. From germline, CDR1 is SGHRS and CDR2 YFSETQ.

The gene calls are TRBV4-1 and TRBJ1-2; TRBD1 matches at 9 bases. This CDR3 contains 15 residues. V trimming: 3 bases; J trimming: 8 bases; junction bases outside the gene matches: 10. Germline CDR1 is MGHRA and CDR2 is YSYEKL. The DNA of the CDR3 is TGCGCCAGCAGCCATCAGAAGGGGACAGGGAAAGGCTACACCTTC. Translated, it gives CASSHQKGTGKGYTF.

The V gene is TRBV27, the J gene TRBJ1-1, with 8 bases that match TRBD1. Unmatched junction bases numbered 7, after V lost 6 bases and J lost 4 bases. The CDR3 has 14 residues. The germline V gene has CDR1 MNHEY and CDR2 SMNVEV (reference sequence). The CDR3 coding sequence is TGTGCCAGCAGCTCTAACAGGGGGTTCACTGAAGCTTTCTTT. It encodes CASSSNRGFTEAFF.

This chain uses TRBV19 with TRBJ2-5, with 9 bases identical to TRBD1. This CDR3 spans 15 amino acids. Germline lookup yields CDR1 LNHDA and CDR2 SQIVND (reference sequence). Losses at the gene ends were 4 bases for V and 0 bases for J; bases not matched to a gene: 3. The CDR3 coding sequence is TGTGCCAGTAGTAGCAGGACAGGGGACCAAGAGACCCAGTACTTC. This encodes CASSSRTGDQETQYF.

This sequence joins TRBV13 and TRBJ2-3; TRBD1 matches at 9 bases. Germline loops: CDR1 PRHDT, CDR2 FYEKMQ (reference sequence). J gave up 5 bases and V 1 base, and 13 bases lay outside the gene matches. CDR3 length: 18 residues. The CDR3 nucleotides read TGTGCCAGCAGCTTAGTTGGCCTAGGACAGGGGCAGGGAGATACGCAGTATTTT. Translation gives CASSLVGLGQGQGDTQYF.

This chain uses TRBV6-5 with TRBJ1-2; unclear D gene. This CDR3 is 14 amino acids long. Germline values: CDR1 MNHEY, CDR2 SVGAGI. V was clipped by 2 bases and J by 3 bases, with 10 bases between them. CDR3 sequence (DNA): TGTGCCAGCAGTTACCGGGAGGGATACTATGGCTACACCTTC. Translation gives CASSYREGYYGYTF.